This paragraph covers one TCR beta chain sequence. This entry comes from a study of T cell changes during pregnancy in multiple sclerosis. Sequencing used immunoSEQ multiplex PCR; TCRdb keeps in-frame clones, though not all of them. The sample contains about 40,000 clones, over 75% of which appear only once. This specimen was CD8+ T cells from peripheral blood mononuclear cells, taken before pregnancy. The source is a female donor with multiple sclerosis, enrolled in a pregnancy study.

The CDR3 spells CASSSHTGGGKTQYF. Here the CDR3 DNA reads TGTGCCAGCAGTTCTCATACAGGGGGCGGAAAGACCCAGTACTTC. The chain employs TRBV28 and TRBJ2-5, with TRBD1 identical over 9 bases. The J segment lost 6 bases and the V segment lost 4 bases, leaving 9 bases of the junction unmatched. The CDR3 has 15 residues. Germline CDR1 is MDHEN and CDR2 is SYDVKM.